A single sample is the source of the 14 T cell receptor beta chains below, sequenced in a study of response to subunit inactivated influenza vaccine. TCRdb reprocessed the RT-PCR reads via MiXCR and lists one record per CDR3 protein. The sample has fewer than 650,000 distinct CDR3 sequences, 10% to 15% seen once; the top ten hold about 12%. Sequencing was performed on PBMCs from blood, taken about 40 days after vaccination. The receptors here all came from a man aged 45-65 years who received an inactivated influenza vaccine.

This sequence joins TRBV5-6 and TRBJ2-7, with unresolved D. The CDR3 sequence is 16 residues long. Germline CDR1 is SGHDT and CDR2 is YYEEEE. The V end lost 0 bases, the J end lost 0 bases, and 13 bases lay between the germline ends. In nucleotides, the CDR3 is TGTGCCAGCAGCTTGGTAGATTTGGGTATCTCCTACGAGCAGTACTTC. Translation: CASSLVDLGISYEQYF.

This clonotype showed up many times. This sequence joins TRBV12-3 or TRBV12-4 and TRBJ2-1; 7 bases line up with TRBD2. Trimming removed 3 bases from V and 9 bases from J; junction bases left unmatched: 8. The CDR3 loop spans 14 amino acids. CDR3 amino acids: CASSLGRERAEQFF. The CDR3 DNA reads as TGTGCCAGCAGTTTGGGGCGGGAGCGGGCTGAGCAGTTCTTC.

This clonotype was observed a few times. The rearrangement links TRBV6-5 to TRBJ2-3, with D hard to call. Trimming left V 2 bases short and J 4 bases short, with 7 bases between. The CDR3 sequence is 13 residues long. Germline V gene lookup returns CDR1 MNHEY and CDR2 SVGAGI. CDR3 in DNA: TGTGCCAGCAGTTACAGAAGAGCAGATACGCAGTATTTT. Translated: CASSYRRADTQYF.

The V call is TRBV6-5, the J call TRBJ2-7, with TRBD1 identical over 8 bases. From germline, CDR1 is MNHEY and CDR2 SVGAGI. V trimming: 5 bases; J trimming: 2 bases; junction bases outside the gene matches: 5. The CDR3 is made up of 14 amino acids. CDR3 amino acids: CASSRSTGAYEQYF. CDR3 in DNA: TGTGCCAGCAGTCGCTCGACAGGGGCCTACGAGCAGTACTTC.

This clonotype was seen more than once but under ten times. The gene calls are TRBV6-2 or TRBV6-3 and TRBJ2-7; 15 bases align to TRBD2. The CDR3 length is 16 residues. CDR1 MNHEY and CDR2 SVGEGT come from the germline V gene. The J segment lost 6 bases and the V segment lost 0 bases, leaving 3 bases of the junction unmatched. The CDR3 nucleotides read TGTGCCAGCAGTTACTCGGGACTAGCGGGGGGATCCGAGCAGTACTTC. Translated: CASSYSGLAGGSEQYF.

The V call is TRBV7-2, the J call TRBJ1-2; no definite D call. Trimming shortened V by 6 bases and J by 8 bases, and 16 bases separated the two germline ends. Looked up from germline, CDR1 is SGHTA and CDR2 is FQGNSA. The CDR3 has 13 residues. The CDR3 here is CASSLEGSLGYTF. CDR3 coding DNA: TGTGCCAGCAGTTTGGAGGGATCTTTAGGCTACACCTTC.

This clonotype qualifies as medium-sized. The chain joins TRBV6-5 to TRBJ2-7, with a possible D match to TRBD2 (5 bases). Germline loops: CDR1 MNHEY, CDR2 SVGAGI. V dropped 7 bases and J dropped 0 bases, with 13 bases sitting between them. This CDR3 has 14 amino acids. CDR3 sequence: CASTYHRDSYEQYF. CDR3 sequence (DNA): TGTGCCAGCACCTACCATCGGGACTCCTACGAGCAGTACTTC.

The chain carries TRBV20-1 and TRBJ1-1; D is uncertain. The germline gives CDR1 DFQATT, CDR2 SNEGSKA (reference sequence). This CDR3 region has 12 residues. V was trimmed by 0 bases and J by 6 bases, leaving 8 bases between them. The CDR3 reads CSARDRTSEAFF. CDR3 coding DNA: TGCAGTGCTAGAGATAGAACTTCTGAAGCTTTCTTT.

This clonotype has a count of ten or more. The genes are TRBV12-3 or TRBV12-4 and TRBJ2-1, with D possibly being TRBD1 (5 bases). V was clipped by 2 bases and J by 5 bases, with 10 bases between them. This CDR3 contains 14 residues. The CDR3 nucleotides are TGTGCCAGCAGTTTATGGGGCTACAACAATGAGCAGTTCTTC. Its protein product is CASSLWGYNNEQFF.

V usage is TRBV9 and J usage is TRBJ2-5; the match to TRBD1 covers 7 bases. Germline values: CDR1 SGDLS, CDR2 YYNGEE. V lost 3 bases and J lost 4; bases outside the gene matches: 6. The CDR3 contains 14 residues. The CDR3 coding sequence is TGTGCCAGCAGCGCCTCGACAGGGTCAGAGACCCAGTACTTC. Translation gives CASSASTGSETQYF.

This clonotype was picked up many times. V usage is TRBV12-3 or TRBV12-4 and J usage is TRBJ1-1, with D uncertain. The V end was cut by 4 bases, the J end by 7 bases, with 7 bases between. The CDR3 length is 11 residues. The CDR3 here is CASSSDLEAFF. CDR3 in DNA: TGTGCCAGCAGTTCCGATCTTGAAGCTTTCTTT.

The sample holds a few counts of this clonotype. This CDR3 is CASSWTGEAYNSPLHF. The DNA of the CDR3 is TGTGCCAGCAGTTGGACAGGGGAGGCCTATAATTCACCCCTCCACTTT. The chain uses TRBV12-3 or TRBV12-4 and TRBJ1-6; 9 bases are a match to TRBD1. V gave up 4 bases and J gave up 2 bases; unmatched junction bases: 3. The CDR3 runs to 16 residues.

This chain uses TRBV28 with TRBJ2-6, with a weak D call TRBD1 (5 bases). The CDR3 totals 19 residues. Germline-derived CDR1 and CDR2 are MDHEN and SYDVKM. The V end was cut by 7 bases, the J end by 0 bases, with 22 bases between. The CDR3 coding sequence is TGTGCCAGCACCACCTATAACAGGCTGTCCCTCTCTGGGGCCAACGTCCTGACTTTC. Its translation is CASTTYNRLSLSGANVLTF.

The CDR3 nucleotides read TGTGCCAGCAGCTTAGAAGCGGGGGTTTACTACGAGCAGTACTTC. Protein sequence: CASSLEAGVYYEQYF. The genes are TRBV7-2 and TRBJ2-7; 8 bases agree with TRBD2. Germline V CDR1 and CDR2: SGHTA, FQGNSA. V trimming: 1 base; J trimming: 3 bases; junction bases outside the gene matches: 5. This CDR3 spans 15 amino acids. Together with reference TRBV7-2 and TRBJ2-7, the CDR3 gives the full variable domain: GAGVSQSPSNKVTEKGKDVELRCDPISGHTALYWYRQSLGQGLEFLIYFQGNSAPDKSGLPSDRFSAERTGGSVSTLTIQRTQQEDSAVYLCASSLEAGVYYEQYFGPGTRLTVT.